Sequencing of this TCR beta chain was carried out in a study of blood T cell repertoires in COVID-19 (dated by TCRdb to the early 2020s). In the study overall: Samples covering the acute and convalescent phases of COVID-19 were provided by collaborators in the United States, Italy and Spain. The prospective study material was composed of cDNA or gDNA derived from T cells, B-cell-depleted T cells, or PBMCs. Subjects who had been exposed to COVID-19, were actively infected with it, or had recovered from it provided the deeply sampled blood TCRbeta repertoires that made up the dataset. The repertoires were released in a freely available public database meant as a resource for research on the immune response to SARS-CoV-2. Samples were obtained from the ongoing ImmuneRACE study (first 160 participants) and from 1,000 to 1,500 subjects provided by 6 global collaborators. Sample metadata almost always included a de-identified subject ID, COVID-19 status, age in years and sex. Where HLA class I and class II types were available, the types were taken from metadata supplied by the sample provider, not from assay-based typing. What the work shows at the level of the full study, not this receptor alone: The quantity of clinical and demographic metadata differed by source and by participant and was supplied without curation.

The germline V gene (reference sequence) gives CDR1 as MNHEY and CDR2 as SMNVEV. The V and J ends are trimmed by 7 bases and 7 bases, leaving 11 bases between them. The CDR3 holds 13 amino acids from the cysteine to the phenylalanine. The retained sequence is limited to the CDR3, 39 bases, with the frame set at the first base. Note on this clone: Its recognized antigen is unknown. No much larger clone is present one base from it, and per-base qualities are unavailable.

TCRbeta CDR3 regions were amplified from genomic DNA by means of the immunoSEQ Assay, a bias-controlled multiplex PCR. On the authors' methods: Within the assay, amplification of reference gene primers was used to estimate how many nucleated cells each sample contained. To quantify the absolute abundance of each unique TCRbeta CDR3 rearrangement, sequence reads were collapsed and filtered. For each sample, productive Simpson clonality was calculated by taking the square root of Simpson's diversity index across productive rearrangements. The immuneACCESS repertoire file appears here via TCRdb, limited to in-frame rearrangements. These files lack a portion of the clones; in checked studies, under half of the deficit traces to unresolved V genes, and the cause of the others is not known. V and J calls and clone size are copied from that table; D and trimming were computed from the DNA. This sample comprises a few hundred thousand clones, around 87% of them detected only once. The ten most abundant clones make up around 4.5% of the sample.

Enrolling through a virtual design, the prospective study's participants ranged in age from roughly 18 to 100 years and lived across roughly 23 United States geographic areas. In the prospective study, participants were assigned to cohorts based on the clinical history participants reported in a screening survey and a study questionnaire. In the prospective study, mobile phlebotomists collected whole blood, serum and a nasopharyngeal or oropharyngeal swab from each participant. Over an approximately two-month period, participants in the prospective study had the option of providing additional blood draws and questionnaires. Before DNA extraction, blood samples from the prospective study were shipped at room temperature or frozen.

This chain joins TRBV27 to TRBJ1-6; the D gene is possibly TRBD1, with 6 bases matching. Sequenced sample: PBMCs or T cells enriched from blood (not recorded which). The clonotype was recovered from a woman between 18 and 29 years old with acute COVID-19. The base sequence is TGTGCCAGCACCGGTGGGGGCAATTCACCCCTCCACTTT. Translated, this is CASTGGGNSPLHF.